The 23 T cell receptor beta chains below all came from one sample that was sequenced in a study of CD8 T cells in Susac syndrome. RNA was extracted with the RNeasy kit, and a quantity of about 0.45 to 1 ug was reverse transcribed using random hexamers. A single record per CDR3 protein comes from TCRdb applying MiXCR to the immunoSEQ multiplex PCR reads. Of approximately 190,000 distinct CDR3 sequences in the sample, almost 96% were seen once. The specimen sequenced was CD4+ T cells from PBMCs. The origin of the receptors is a human donor with Susac syndrome.

V is TRBV29-1 and J is TRBJ2-1; TRBD2 matches 7 bases. V was clipped by 5 bases and J by 6 bases; unmatched bases: 4. Germline-derived CDR1 and CDR2 are SQVTM and ANQGSEA. This CDR3 spans 12 amino acids. The CDR3 coding sequence is TGCAGCGTTAGGAGCGGGGCCAATGAGCAGTTCTTC. Encoded protein: CSVRSGANEQFF.

The rearrangement joins TRBV3-1 to TRBJ1-5; D possibly corresponds to TRBD1 (6 bases). The V end was cut by 5 bases, the J end by 7 bases, with 18 bases between. This CDR3 has 15 amino acids. Germline-derived CDR1 and CDR2 are LGHDT and YNNKEL (reference sequence). DNA for the CDR3: TGTGCCAGCAGCAAAGCAGGGACACATGAACAGCCCCAGCATTTT. Amino acids: CASSKAGTHEQPQHF.

This chain uses TRBV19 with TRBJ1-2, with TRBD1 as a possible D gene (5 bases). Trimming shortened V by 5 bases and J by 4 bases, and 5 bases separated the two germline ends. Germline V gene sequence: CDR1 LNHDA, CDR2 SQIVND (reference sequence). The CDR3 covers 11 residues. The DNA of the CDR3 is TGTGCCAGTAGTGACAGCTATGGCTACACCTTC. Its translation is CASSDSYGYTF.

The chain carries TRBV19 and TRBJ1-5, with D unresolved. Looked up from germline, CDR1 is LNHDA and CDR2 is SQIVND (reference sequence). The V and J ends lost 5 bases and 2 bases respectively, with 16 bases between them. The CDR3 covers 16 residues. CDR3 coding DNA: TGTGCCAGTAGTTCGATCCGTGTAACTCGCAATCAGCCCCAGCATTTT. It translates to CASSSIRVTRNQPQHF.

This clonotype was counted once. J is TRBJ2-7 and V is TRBV5-1, with 8 bases aligning to TRBD1. CDR3 size: 14 residues. Germline V gives CDR1 SGHRS, CDR2 YFSETQ. The junction had 8 bases not matched to a gene; V was cut back by 4 bases and J by 5 bases. CDR3 nucleotides: TGCGCCAGCAGCGACCGGACAGGGATGGACGAGCAGTACTTC. It specifies CASSDRTGMDEQYF.

The genes are TRBV2 and TRBJ2-1; 8 nucleotides align to TRBD2. Germline V lookup: CDR1 SNHLY, CDR2 FYNNEI. V trimming: 0 bases; J trimming: 7 bases; junction bases outside the gene matches: 8. The CDR3 sequence is 16 residues long. The CDR3 sequence is CASSEAGSGGLNEQFF. DNA of the CDR3: TGTGCCAGCAGTGAAGCGGGTTCGGGGGGGCTGAATGAGCAGTTCTTC.

This clonotype was picked up one time. The gene calls are TRBV5-1 and TRBJ2-1; 7 bases align to TRBD1. The germline V gene encodes CDR1 SGHRS and CDR2 YFSETQ. The trim removed 3 bases at V and 2 bases at J, leaving 8 bases unmatched. The CDR3 is 16 amino acids. This CDR3 reads CASSSRPGQTYNEQFF. The CDR3 nucleotides are TGCGCCAGCAGCTCACGCCCGGGACAGACCTACAATGAGCAGTTCTTC.

The chain joins TRBV3-1 to TRBJ1-4; a weak D match, TRBD1 (5 bases). Trimming cost V 0 bases and J 5 bases, with 16 bases left between them. Germline CDR1 LGHDT, CDR2 YNNKEL (reference sequence). This CDR3 is built from 17 residues. The CDR3 DNA is TGTGCCAGCAGCCAAGAGGGGAGGGGAGAGATGAATGAAAAACTGTTTTTT. It is translated as CASSQEGRGEMNEKLFF.

The V call is TRBV5-1, the J call TRBJ2-6, with 7 positions matching TRBD1. The ends lost 4 bases at V and 0 bases at J; junction bases unmatched: 4. Germline CDR1 reads SGHRS; CDR2 reads YFSETQ. The length of the CDR3 is 16 residues. This CDR3 reads CASSPGQFSGANVLTF. DNA of the CDR3: TGCGCCAGCAGCCCGGGACAGTTCTCTGGGGCCAACGTCCTGACTTTC. Full variable domain (remainder filled in from reference TRBV5-1 and TRBJ2-6): KAGVTQTPRYLIKTRGQQVTLSCSPISGHRSVSWYQQTPGQGLQFLFEYFSETQRNKGNFPGRFSGRQFSNSRSEMNVSTLELGDSALYLCASSPGQFSGANVLTFGAGSRLTVL.

The chain links TRBV14 to TRBJ2-7, with 9 bases matching TRBD1. The germline V gene has CDR1 SGHDN and CDR2 FVKESK. The V gene end was trimmed by 1 base and the J gene end by 1 base; junction bases not matched to a gene: 11. The CDR3 length is 18 residues. CDR3 loop: CASSQVTIPGQGSYEQYF. CDR3 sequence (DNA): TGTGCCAGCAGCCAAGTAACGATCCCGGGACAGGGTTCCTACGAGCAGTACTTC.

V usage is TRBV25-1 and J usage is TRBJ2-5, with D uncertain. Per germline, CDR1 MGHDK and CDR2 SYGVNS. Trimming pared 3 bases from V and 4 bases from J, leaving 18 bases between. The CDR3 runs to 16 residues. Here the CDR3 DNA reads TGTGCCAGCAGTGAGTTTCGACGGTTGCATGGAGAGACCCAGTACTTC. It yields the protein CASSEFRRLHGETQYF. Variable domain in full (rest from reference TRBV25-1 and TRBJ2-5): EADIYQTPRYLVIGTGKKITLECSQTMGHDKMYWYQQDPGMELHLIHYSYGVNSTEKGDLSSESTVSRIRTEHFPLTLESARPSHTSQYLCASSEFRRLHGETQYFGPGTRLLVL.

The rearrangement uses TRBV6-2 or TRBV6-3 and TRBJ2-5; D uncertain. The CDR3 is made up of 12 amino acids. Looked up from germline, CDR1 is MNHEY and CDR2 is SVGEGT. V dropped 6 bases and J dropped 5 bases, with 10 bases sitting between them. CDR3 DNA sequence: TGTGCCAGCAGACTCCTGGGGGAGACCCAGTACTTC. This encodes CASRLLGETQYF.

The V call is TRBV6-4, the J call TRBJ1-5; D might be TRBD1 (5 bases). CDR3 length: 19 residues. Trimming cost V 2 bases and J 2 bases, with 22 bases left between them. Germline V gene lookup returns CDR1 MRHNA and CDR2 SNTAGT. The CDR3 reads CASSDPPTSRGNGNQPQHF. Here the CDR3 DNA reads TGTGCCAGCAGTGACCCGCCAACATCCCGGGGCAATGGCAATCAGCCCCAGCATTTT.

The V and J genes are TRBV5-6 and TRBJ1-2; unclear D gene. Germline V gene lookup returns CDR1 SGHDT and CDR2 YYEEEE. The CDR3 has 15 residues. The ends were cut back, 0 bases at V and 0 bases at J, with 9 bases in the middle. CDR3 amino acids: CASSLVSGANYGYTF. Here the CDR3 DNA reads TGTGCCAGCAGCTTGGTTTCTGGGGCTAACTATGGCTACACCTTC.

The chain combines TRBV19 with TRBJ1-1; 7 nucleotides align to TRBD1. CDR1 is LNHDA, CDR2 SQIVND, per germline (reference sequence). Trimming removed 5 bases from V and 0 bases from J; junction bases left unmatched: 6. The CDR3 is 15 residues long. Here the CDR3 reads CASSPSTGLNTEAFF. The CDR3 DNA reads TGTGCCAGTAGTCCCTCGACAGGGCTGAACACTGAAGCTTTCTTT.

This clonotype has only a few counts. V is TRBV20-1 and J is TRBJ1-1; D may be TRBD1 (6 bases). Germline lookup yields CDR1 DFQATT and CDR2 SNEGSKA (reference sequence). V was cut by 5 bases and J by 0 bases, with 10 bases left in between. The CDR3 extends over 13 amino acids. The CDR3: CSARDNLNTEAFF. The CDR3 DNA reads as TGCAGTGCTCGGGACAACTTGAACACTGAAGCTTTCTTT.

The chain couples TRBV7-2 to TRBJ1-6; the D gene is possibly TRBD1 (5 bases). Between the trimmed V and J ends, which lost 2 bases and 9 bases, there was a span of 11 bases. Germline CDR1 reads SGHTA; CDR2 reads FQGNSA. This CDR3 comprises 14 residues. The CDR3 DNA reads as TGTGCCAGCAGCTTAATTGGACAAGCTTCACCCCTCCACTTT. Its translation: CASSLIGQASPLHF.

The chain carries TRBV3-1 and TRBJ2-7, with TRBD2 identical over 14 bases. Germline V CDR1 and CDR2: LGHDT, YNNKEL (reference sequence). V was clipped by 2 bases and J by 2 bases; unmatched bases: 5. This CDR3 has 17 amino acids. The CDR3 is CASSQPGLAGVTYEQYF. The CDR3 DNA follows: TGTGCCAGCAGCCAACCGGGACTAGCGGGGGTCACCTACGAGCAGTACTTC.

J is TRBJ2-5 and V is TRBV3-1; TRBD2 matches at 8 bases. The CDR3 covers 13 residues. The V gene's germline CDR1 is LGHDT and CDR2 YNNKEL (reference sequence). The ends lost 6 bases at V and 3 bases at J; junction bases unmatched: 3. CDR3: CASRSAGEETQYF. Here the CDR3 DNA reads TGTGCCAGCAGATCAGCGGGGGAAGAGACCCAGTACTTC.

J is TRBJ1-5 and V is TRBV5-6, with a tentative D call TRBD1 (6 bases). The CDR3 runs 15 residues. V was cut by 1 base and J by 5 bases, with 13 bases left in between. CDR1 SGHDT and CDR2 YYEEEE come from the germline V gene. CDR3 sequence reads: CASSLLSGAHQPQHF. CDR3 bases: TGTGCCAGCAGCTTGTTATCAGGGGCTCATCAGCCCCAGCATTTT.

The CDR3 DNA is TGTGCCAGCAGACCGGGACTATCCTCCTACGAGCAGTACTTC. Protein product: CASRPGLSSYEQYF. The V and J genes are TRBV2 and TRBJ2-7; 7 nucleotides agree with TRBD2. Germline V lookup: CDR1 SNHLY, CDR2 FYNNEI. The CDR3 contains 14 residues. Trimming at V came to 6 bases and at J to 0 bases, leaving 5 bases not matched to a gene.

The CDR3 DNA reads TGTGCCAGCAGCGCTAGCGGGGCTAGCACAGATACGCAGTATTTT. Its protein is CASSASGASTDTQYF. The V gene is TRBV4-2, the J gene TRBJ2-3, with 9 nucleotides matching TRBD2. The length of the CDR3 is 15 residues. The germline gives CDR1 LGHNA, CDR2 YNFKEQ. Trimming at V came to 5 bases and at J to 0 bases, leaving 3 bases not matched to a gene.

This clonotype showed up just once. J is TRBJ2-5 and V is TRBV6-2 or TRBV6-3, with 12 bases lining up with TRBD2. The CDR3 has 15 residues. CDR1 and CDR2 (germline): MNHEY, SVGEGT. Trimming removed 5 bases from V and 5 bases from J; junction bases left unmatched: 6. This CDR3 is CASSRTSGARETQYF. CDR3 sequence (DNA): TGTGCCAGCAGTCGGACTAGCGGGGCAAGGGAGACCCAGTACTTC.